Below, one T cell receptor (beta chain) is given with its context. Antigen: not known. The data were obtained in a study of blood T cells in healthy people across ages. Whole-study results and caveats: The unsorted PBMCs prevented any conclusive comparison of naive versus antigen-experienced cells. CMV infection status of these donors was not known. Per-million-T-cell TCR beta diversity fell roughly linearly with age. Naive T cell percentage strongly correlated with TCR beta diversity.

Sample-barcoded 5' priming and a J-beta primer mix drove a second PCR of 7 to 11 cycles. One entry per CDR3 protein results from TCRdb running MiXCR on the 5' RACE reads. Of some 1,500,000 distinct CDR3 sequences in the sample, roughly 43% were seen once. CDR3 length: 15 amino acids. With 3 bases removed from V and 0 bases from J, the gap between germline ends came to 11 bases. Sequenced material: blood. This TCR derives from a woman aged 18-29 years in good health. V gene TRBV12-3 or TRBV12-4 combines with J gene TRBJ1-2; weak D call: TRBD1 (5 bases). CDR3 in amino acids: CASSFWGKANYGYTF. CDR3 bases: TGTGCCAGCAGTTTTTGGGGGAAGGCTAACTATGGCTACACCTTC.